This entry is about one TCR beta chain. The repertoire was sequenced with immunoSEQ multiplex PCR; TCRdb's copy has only in-frame clones and lacks some. In the table there are hundreds of thousands of clones, 85% to 90% of which are singletons. This specimen belongs to a study of blood T cell repertoires in COVID-19. As for the study in general: The United States, Italy and Spain supplied acute and convalescent COVID-19 samples.

This CDR3 is built from 18 residues. CDR1 is LNHDA and CDR2 is SQIVND in the germline V gene (reference sequence). V was pared by 6 bases and J by 0 bases, with 21 bases between. Specimen: PBMCs or T cells enriched from blood (not recorded which). The V gene is TRBV19, the J gene TRBJ2-1; TRBD2 might be the D (6 bases). This TCR derives from a woman between 50 and 59 years old who had recovered from COVID-19. The CDR3 bases are TGTGCCAGTAGATTGGGTTCGATACTCGGGAGCTCCTACAATGAGCAGTTCTTC. It encodes CASRLGSILGSSYNEQFF.